The clone carrying this TCR beta chain came up a few times. Its specificity is not known. Germline V gene sequence: CDR1 LGHDT, CDR2 YNNKEL (reference sequence). This CDR3 comprises 13 residues. With 4 bases removed from V and 5 bases from J, the gap between germline ends came to 6 bases. The sample originates from a study of T cells after yellow fever vaccination. Study conclusions and caveats: It was the secondary response that reached its peak faster, day 5 versus 15, but it was weaker. Reappearing after the booster were most of the clones from primary vaccination (about 96% CD4, around 88% CD8). The CD4 compartment and the CD8 compartment contained a small share of clonotypes in common.

MiXCR, applied by TCRdb to the 5' RACE reads, yields one record per CDR3 protein. The sample lists 550,000 to 750,000 distinct CDR3 sequences; less than 15% were seen once. This receptor was identified in a man aged 25-45 years who received the YFV17D yellow fever vaccine. Sequencing was performed on PBMCs, taken on the day of the yellow fever booster vaccination. The J gene is TRBJ2-6, the V gene TRBV3-1; maybe TRBD2 (5 bases). DNA for the CDR3: TGTGCCAGCAGCCCGGGGTGGGCCAACGTCCTGACTTTC. It encodes CASSPGWANVLTF.